This T cell receptor beta chain comes out of a study of T cells in Graves' hyperthyroidism and ophthalmopathy. This clonotype was seen ten or more times. Amplification of TCR beta CDR3 regions used RNA as the template. Primed by the HTBI set, a first-round RT-PCR was run on the TCR CDR3. TCRdb itself ran the multiplex PCR reads through MiXCR, one entry per CDR3 protein. The sample holds over 150,000 distinct CDR3 sequences, about 17% seen once. Germline lookup yields CDR1 MNHNS and CDR2 SASEGT. The CDR3 has 15 residues. The V end lost 5 bases, the J end lost 1 base, and 13 bases lay between the germline ends.

The receptor was derived from a woman aged 50 to 60 with Graves' hyperthyroidism. The rearrangement uses TRBV6-1 and TRBJ2-3; the D call may be TRBD1 or TRBD2 (5 bases each). The specimen was blood. CDR3 in DNA: TGTGCCAGCAGTCCATGGGACCCACGCACAGATACGCAGTATTTT. As protein: CASSPWDPRTDTQYF.